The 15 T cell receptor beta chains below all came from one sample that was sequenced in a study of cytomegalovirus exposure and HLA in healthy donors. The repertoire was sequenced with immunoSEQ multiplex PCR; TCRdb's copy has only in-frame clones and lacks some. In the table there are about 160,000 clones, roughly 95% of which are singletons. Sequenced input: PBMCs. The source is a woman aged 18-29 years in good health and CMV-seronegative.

The CDR3 nucleotides are TGCGCCAGCAGCTTGGGGCCCCCCGGACTAGTAAATGAGCAGTTCTTC. Translated: CASSLGPPGLVNEQFF. The rearrangement uses TRBV4-1 and TRBJ2-1; TRBD2 matches at 7 bases. The CDR3 sequence is 16 residues long. Losses at the gene ends were 5 bases for V and 7 bases for J; bases not matched to a gene: 14. Per the germline V gene, CDR1 is MGHRA and CDR2 is YSYEKL.

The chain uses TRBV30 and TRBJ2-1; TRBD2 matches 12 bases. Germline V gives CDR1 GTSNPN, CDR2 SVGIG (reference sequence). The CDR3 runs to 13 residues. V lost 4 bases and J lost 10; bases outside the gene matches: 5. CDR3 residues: CAWKLAGGREQFF. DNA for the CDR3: TGTGCCTGGAAACTAGCGGGGGGTCGAGAGCAGTTCTTC.

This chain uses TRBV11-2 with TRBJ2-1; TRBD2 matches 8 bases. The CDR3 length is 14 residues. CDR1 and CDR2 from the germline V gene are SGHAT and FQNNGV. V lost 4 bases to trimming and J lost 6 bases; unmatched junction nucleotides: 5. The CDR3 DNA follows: TGTGCCAGCAGCTCCCTACTAGCGGTCAATGAGCAGTTCTTC. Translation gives CASSSLLAVNEQFF.

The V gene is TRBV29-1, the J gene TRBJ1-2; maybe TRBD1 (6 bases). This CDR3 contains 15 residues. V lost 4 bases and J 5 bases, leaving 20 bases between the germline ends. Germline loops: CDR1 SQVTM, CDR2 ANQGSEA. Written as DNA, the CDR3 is TGCAGCGTTGGGAATAAGGGGGGGTGGGATTATGGCTACACCTTC. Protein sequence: CSVGNKGGWDYGYTF.

The CDR3 nucleotides read TGTGCCAGCAGCCAAGGGACTACAGAACCCTACGAGCAGTACTTC. As protein: CASSQGTTEPYEQYF. The chain links TRBV5-4 to TRBJ2-7, with 7 bases lining up with TRBD2. From germline, CDR1 is SGHNT and CDR2 YYREEE (reference sequence). V was pared by 4 bases and J by 2 bases, with 9 bases of the junction left unmatched. The CDR3 spans 15 residues.

This CDR3 reads CASATSEGETQYF. In DNA form, the CDR3 reads TGCGCCAGCGCGACTAGCGAAGGAGAGACCCAGTACTTC. This rearrangement joins TRBV5-1 to TRBJ2-5; TRBD2 aligns across 8 bases. The V gene's germline CDR1 is SGHRS and CDR2 YFSETQ. The V and J ends lost 7 bases and 4 bases, in that order; junction bases with no gene match: 6. This CDR3 spans 13 amino acids.

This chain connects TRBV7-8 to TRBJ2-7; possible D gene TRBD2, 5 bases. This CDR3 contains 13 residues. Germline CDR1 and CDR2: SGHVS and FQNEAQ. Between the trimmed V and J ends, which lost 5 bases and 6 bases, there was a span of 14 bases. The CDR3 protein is CASSPPGSGEQYF. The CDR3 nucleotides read TGTGCCAGCAGCCCCCCGGGGTCGGGCGAGCAGTACTTC.

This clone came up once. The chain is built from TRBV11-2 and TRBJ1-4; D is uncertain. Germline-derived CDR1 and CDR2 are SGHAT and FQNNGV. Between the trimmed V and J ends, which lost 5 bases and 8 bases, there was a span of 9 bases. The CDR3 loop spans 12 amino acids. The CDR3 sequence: CASSPPGEKLFF. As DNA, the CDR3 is TGTGCCAGCAGCCCCCCGGGGGAAAAACTGTTTTTT.

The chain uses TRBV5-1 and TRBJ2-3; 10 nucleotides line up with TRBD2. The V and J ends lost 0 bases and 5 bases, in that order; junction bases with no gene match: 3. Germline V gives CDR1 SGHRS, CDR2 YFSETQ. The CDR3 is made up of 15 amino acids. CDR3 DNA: TGCGCCAGCAGCTTGGTCAGCGGGGGGGTAGATACGCAGTATTTT. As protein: CASSLVSGGVDTQYF.

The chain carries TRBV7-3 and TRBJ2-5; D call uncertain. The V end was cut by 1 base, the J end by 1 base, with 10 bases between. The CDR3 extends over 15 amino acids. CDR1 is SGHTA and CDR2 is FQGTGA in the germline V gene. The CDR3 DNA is TGTGCCAGCAGCTTAAGTCCCGGTATCCAAGAGACCCAGTACTTC. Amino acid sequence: CASSLSPGIQETQYF.

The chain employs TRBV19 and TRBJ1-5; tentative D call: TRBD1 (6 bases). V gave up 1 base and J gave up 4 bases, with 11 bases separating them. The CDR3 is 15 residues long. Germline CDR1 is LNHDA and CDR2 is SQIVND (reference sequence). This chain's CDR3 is CASSIGRGGNQPQHF. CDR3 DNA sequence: TGTGCCAGTAGTATAGGAAGAGGGGGAAATCAGCCCCAGCATTTT. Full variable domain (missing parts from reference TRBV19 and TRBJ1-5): DGGITQSPKYLFRKEGQNVTLSCEQNLNHDAMYWYRQDPGQGLRLIYYSQIVNDFQKGDIAEGYSVSREKKESFPLTVTSAQKNPTAFYLCASSIGRGGNQPQHFGDGTRLSIL.

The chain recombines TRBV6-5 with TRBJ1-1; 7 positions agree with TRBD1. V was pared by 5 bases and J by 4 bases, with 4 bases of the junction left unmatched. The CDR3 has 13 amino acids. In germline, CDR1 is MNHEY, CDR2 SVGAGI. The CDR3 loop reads CASSLPGGTEAFF. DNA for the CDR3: TGTGCCAGCAGTCTCCCAGGGGGCACTGAAGCTTTCTTT.

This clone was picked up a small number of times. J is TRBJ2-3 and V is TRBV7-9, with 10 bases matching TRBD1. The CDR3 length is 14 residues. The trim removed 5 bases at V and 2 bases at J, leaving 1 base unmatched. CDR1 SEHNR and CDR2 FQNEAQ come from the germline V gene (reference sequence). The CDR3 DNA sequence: TGTGCCAGCAGCGGGACAGGGGTCACAGATACGCAGTATTTT. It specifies CASSGTGVTDTQYF.

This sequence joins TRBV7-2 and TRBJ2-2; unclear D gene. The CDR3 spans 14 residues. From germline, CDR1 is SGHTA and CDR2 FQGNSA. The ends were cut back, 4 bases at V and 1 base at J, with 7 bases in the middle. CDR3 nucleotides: TGTGCCAGCAGCTCGAAACAGAACACCGGGGAGCTGTTTTTT. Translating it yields CASSSKQNTGELFF.

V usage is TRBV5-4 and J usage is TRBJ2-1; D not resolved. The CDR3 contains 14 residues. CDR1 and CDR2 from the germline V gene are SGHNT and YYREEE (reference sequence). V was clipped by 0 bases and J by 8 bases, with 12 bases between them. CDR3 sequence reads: CASSLVSGRDEQFF. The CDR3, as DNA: TGTGCCAGCAGCTTGGTCTCAGGCCGCGATGAGCAGTTCTTC.